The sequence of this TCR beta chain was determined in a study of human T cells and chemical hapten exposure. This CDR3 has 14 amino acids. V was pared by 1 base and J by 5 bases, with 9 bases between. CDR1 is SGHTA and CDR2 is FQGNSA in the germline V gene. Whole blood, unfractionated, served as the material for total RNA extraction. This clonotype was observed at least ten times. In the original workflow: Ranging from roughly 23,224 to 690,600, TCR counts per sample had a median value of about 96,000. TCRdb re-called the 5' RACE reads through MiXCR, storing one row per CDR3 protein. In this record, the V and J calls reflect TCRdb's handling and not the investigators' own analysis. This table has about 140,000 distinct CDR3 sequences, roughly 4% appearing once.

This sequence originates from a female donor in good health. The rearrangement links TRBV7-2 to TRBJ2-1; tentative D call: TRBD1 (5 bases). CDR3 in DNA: TGTGCCAGCAGCTTAGGGGCAGGGAACAATGAGCAGTTCTTC. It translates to CASSLGAGNNEQFF. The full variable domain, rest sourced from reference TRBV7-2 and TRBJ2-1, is GAGVSQSPSNKVTEKGKDVELRCDPISGHTALYWYRQSLGQGLEFLIYFQGNSAPDKSGLPSDRFSAERTGGSVSTLTIQRTQQEDSAVYLCASSLGAGNNEQFFGPGTRLTVL.